Shown below are 7 T cell receptor beta chains from a single sample sequenced in a study of patients and donors after allogeneic stem cell transplantation. TCRdb re-analysed the RT-PCR reads in MiXCR, keeping a single row per CDR3 protein. The sample lists roughly 880,000 distinct CDR3 sequences, roughly 18% seen once, with 5% to 6.5% in the top ten. Sequenced sample: blood, either unsorted or a sorted T cell fraction (not recorded which). These receptors were collected from a human donor who was either an allogeneic HSCT recipient or a stem cell or donor lymphocyte infusion donor (not recorded which). It is not recorded whose cells these are; they may come from a transplant donor.

This clonotype appeared many times. The chain recombines TRBV12-3 or TRBV12-4 with TRBJ2-3; D assignment may be TRBD1 or TRBD2 (5 bases each). The ends were cut back, 3 bases at V and 0 bases at J, with 10 bases in the middle. The CDR3 length is 15 residues. CDR3 protein: CASSFGGTSTDTQYF. As DNA, the CDR3 is TGTGCCAGCAGTTTTGGGGGTACTAGCACAGATACGCAGTATTTT.

This clonotype was counted between two and nine times. The chain is built from TRBV19 and TRBJ1-1; D may be TRBD1 (5 bases). Trimming pared 6 bases from V and 8 bases from J, leaving 10 bases between. The CDR3 sequence is 11 residues long. CDR1 is LNHDA and CDR2 is SQIVND in the germline V gene (reference sequence). Here the CDR3 reads CASRRDPEAFF. The CDR3 region has the DNA TGTGCCAGTAGGAGGGACCCCGAAGCTTTCTTT.

The CDR3 coding sequence is TGCAGTGCCCCACCTCCGGGAGGGCCCTACAATGAGCAGTTCTTC. Protein sequence: CSAPPPGGPYNEQFF. V gene TRBV20-1 combines with J gene TRBJ2-1; 8 nucleotides agree with TRBD2. Germline V CDR1 and CDR2: DFQATT, SNEGSKA (reference sequence). Trimming removed 6 bases from V and 2 bases from J; junction bases left unmatched: 9. The CDR3 spans 15 residues.

This chain connects TRBV6-1 to TRBJ2-3; D may be TRBD1 or TRBD2 (6 bases each). The CDR3 has 14 amino acids. V shed 10 bases and J shed 4 bases, with 18 bases lying between them. Looked up from germline, CDR1 is MNHNS and CDR2 is SASEGT. CDR3 sequence reads: CATSEGGHPDTQYF. The DNA for the CDR3 is TGTGCCACCTCCGAGGGGGGCCACCCAGATACGCAGTATTTT.

This chain uses TRBV24-1 with TRBJ1-2, with 7 bases aligning to TRBD1. With 2 bases clipped from V and 4 bases from J, the junction kept 3 bases outside the gene matches. The CDR3 spans 14 residues. The germline CDR1 and CDR2 sequences are KGHDR and SFDVKD. CDR3 residues: CATSDWDRAYGYTF. For the CDR3, the DNA is TGTGCCACCAGTGATTGGGACAGAGCCTATGGCTACACCTTC.

This clonotype has more than one count but fewer than ten. CDR3 coding DNA: TGTGCCAGCAGTGACTTGGGGGACGCCCCAATAGATGAGCAGTTCTTC. This translates into CASSDLGDAPIDEQFF. The chain employs TRBV25-1 and TRBJ2-1; perhaps D is TRBD1 or TRBD2 (5 bases each). The germline gives CDR1 MGHDK, CDR2 SYGVNS. This CDR3 contains 16 residues. Trimming took off 3 bases at V and 8 bases at J, with 20 bases between the two ends.

The chain carries TRBV5-1 and TRBJ1-6, with D possibly matching TRBD1 (6 bases). Germline V gives CDR1 SGHRS, CDR2 YFSETQ. The V end lost 4 bases, the J end lost 1 base, and 18 bases lay between the germline ends. The CDR3 has 18 residues. The CDR3 spells CASSVRGQRESYNSPLHF. CDR3 DNA: TGCGCCAGCAGCGTTCGCGGACAGCGAGAGTCCTATAATTCACCCCTCCACTTT.